This TCR beta chain came from a study of blood T cell repertoires in COVID-19. Across the whole study: Material from acute and convalescent COVID-19 was sourced from the United States, Italy and Spain.

The germline V and J ends were trimmed by 0 bases and 4 bases, with 14 bases remaining between them. The CDR3 spans 16 residues. From germline, CDR1 is SGDLS and CDR2 YYNGEE. The data were produced by immunoSEQ multiplex PCR, yet TCRdb's version contains in-frame clones alone and is incomplete. The sample carries 200,000 to 300,000 clones, roughly 79% recorded once. This clone has a handful of counts. The sequencing input was peripheral blood. The genes are TRBV9 and TRBJ1-3, with D tentatively TRBD1 (6 bases). The source is an elderly woman with COVID-19, enrolled during active disease. CDR3: CASSVEPTGSGNTIYF. DNA for the CDR3: TGTGCCAGCAGCGTAGAGCCTACAGGGTCCGGAAACACCATATATTTT.